The 5 T cell receptor beta chains listed next were all sequenced from one sample in a study of cytomegalovirus exposure and HLA in healthy donors. Primers for the PCR totalled 60 Vbeta and 13 Jbeta. Here immunoSEQ multiplex PCR was the method, and the copy in TCRdb shows in-frame clones only, minus some. This sample has 100,000 to 150,000 clones, with roughly 73% found just once. Sequencing was done on a sample of PBMCs. The source is a man aged 60-69 years in good health and CMV-seropositive.

The chain joins TRBV7-2 to TRBJ2-7, with D perhaps matching TRBD1 (5 bases). V dropped 2 bases and J dropped 3 bases, with 5 bases sitting between them. CDR3 length: 12 residues. Germline values: CDR1 SGHTA, CDR2 FQGNSA. The CDR3 DNA reads as TGTGCCAGCAGCTTAAGGGGCTACGAGCAGTACTTC. It yields the protein CASSLRGYEQYF.

V usage is TRBV6-1 and J usage is TRBJ1-5, with 9 bases that match TRBD1. From germline, CDR1 is MNHNS and CDR2 SASEGT. CDR3 length equals 13 residues. The ends lost 9 bases at V and 5 bases at J; junction bases unmatched: 5. In nucleotides, the CDR3 is TGTGCCAGTATCCGGGACAGGGATCAGCCCCAGCATTTT. Its translation is CASIRDRDQPQHF.

The chain combines TRBV4-2 with TRBJ2-6; D uncertain. Trimming took off 4 bases at V and 3 bases at J, with 7 bases between the two ends. The CDR3 consists of 14 residues. Germline V CDR1 and CDR2: LGHNA, YNFKEQ. The CDR3 DNA reads TGTGCCAGCAGCCTTCGCGGTGGGGCCAACGTCCTGACTTTC. It translates to CASSLRGGANVLTF.

The chain recombines TRBV2 with TRBJ1-5; unclear D gene. V was pared by 4 bases and J by 1 base, with 20 bases between. This CDR3 comprises 18 residues. Germline CDR1 reads SNHLY; CDR2 reads FYNNEI. CDR3 nucleotides: TGTGCCAGCAGTGCACCGGGCCCGGGGTTAAGCAGCAATCAGCCCCAGCATTTT. Translated: CASSAPGPGLSSNQPQHF.

V gene TRBV6-5 combines with J gene TRBJ2-7; no clear D gene. This CDR3 region has 14 residues. Germline-derived CDR1 and CDR2 are MNHEY and SVGAGI. V was trimmed by 0 bases and J by 3 bases, leaving 9 bases between them. This CDR3 is CASSYSSKLYEQYF. As DNA, the CDR3 is TGTGCCAGCAGTTACTCGAGTAAACTCTACGAGCAGTACTTC.